The sequence of this T cell receptor (beta chain) was determined in a study of blood T cell repertoires in COVID-19. Germline assignment: CDR1 LNHDA and CDR2 SQIVND (reference sequence). With 5 bases clipped from V and 2 bases from J, the junction kept 7 bases outside the gene matches. The CDR3 extends over 15 amino acids. Generated by immunoSEQ multiplex PCR, the TCRdb table keeps only in-frame clones and is missing some. The sample lists 110,000 or so clones; roughly 87% were seen once. The clonotype was recovered from a human donor in a cohort sampled during active COVID-19. Sequencing used peripheral blood. The chain joins TRBV19 to TRBJ2-7; 9 positions agree with TRBD1. The CDR3 spells CASSGNTGGPYEQYF. CDR3 DNA: TGTGCCAGTAGTGGAAACACAGGGGGCCCCTACGAGCAGTACTTC. The whole variable domain, filled in from reference TRBV19 and TRBJ2-7, reads DGGITQSPKYLFRKEGQNVTLSCEQNLNHDAMYWYRQDPGQGLRLIYYSQIVNDFQKGDIAEGYSVSREKKESFPLTVTSAQKNPTAFYLCASSGNTGGPYEQYFGPGTRLTVT.